This TCR beta chain was identified in a study of cytotoxic CD8 clonotypes in ibrutinib-treated CLL. The overall study: Results showed roughly 25 partial and 2 complete responses; following median around 73 months, approximately 14 remained remitted, about twelve advanced.

The data were produced by immunoSEQ multiplex PCR, yet TCRdb's version contains in-frame clones alone and is incomplete. This sample has 250,000 to 350,000 clones; around 76% occur once, and the top ten carry about 5.3%. V lost 4 bases and J lost 4, with 17 bases in between. This CDR3 has 15 amino acids. Germline CDR1 SQVTM, CDR2 ANQGSEA. The clonotype originates from a human donor with chronic lymphocytic leukemia. The V call is TRBV29-1, the J call TRBJ2-1, with D possibly called TRBD1 or TRBD2 (5 bases each). The material sequenced was PBMCs, taken at disease progression, from a patient treated with ibrutinib. CDR3 amino acids: CSVVGTVVGYNEQFF. CDR3 bases: TGCAGCGTTGTTGGGACCGTGGTGGGGTACAATGAGCAGTTCTTC.